This TCR beta chain was identified in a study of T cell repertoires in cytomegalovirus infection. For the study at large: The study used recently identified HLA-C-restricted and well-studied HLA-B-restricted CMV epitopes. Indications came from public TCR beta signatures; they pointed to CMV infection and to a matching HLA type. Findings and caveats of the study: Dominating the ex vivo response were TCR beta clonotypes that were CMV-specific and HLA-C-restricted. Summed frequency of shared TCR beta families picked out CMV carriers who also had the relevant HLA.

TCRdb fed the reads into MiXCR, producing one record per CDR3 protein. This sample has fewer than 900,000 distinct CDR3 sequences, with almost 30% found just once. The germline V gene encodes CDR1 MNHNY and CDR2 SVGAGI (reference sequence). The CDR3 is 15 residues long. As concerns this clonotype: Its antigen is as yet unknown. A read error may produce the germline difference seen at one junction end.

The origin of this receptor is a human donor in good health (CMV status not recorded). Some clones in this sample may be carry-over from other donors' samples. Sequenced material: cultured CD8+ T cells from PBMCs, taken from culture after CMV antigen stimulation. This chain connects TRBV6-6 to TRBJ1-2, with D maybe TRBD1 (5 bases). CDR3 sequence (DNA): TGTGCCAGCAGTTACTCTAGACAGCGAGAGGGCCAACTCAGCTTC. It is translated as CASSYSRQREGQLSF.